What follows are 9 T cell receptor beta chains derived from one specimen sequenced in a study of blood T cell repertoires in COVID-19. The method was immunoSEQ multiplex PCR; TCRdb's version includes in-frame clones alone and lacks a portion of them. Found here are 100,000 or so clones, around 76% of them singletons; the top ten hold 15% to 20%. Material for sequencing was peripheral blood. The receptor source for this set is a man older than 75 with acute or convalescent COVID-19.

This sequence joins TRBV5-1 and TRBJ1-1, with D unresolved. CDR1 SGHRS and CDR2 YFSETQ come from the germline V gene. Trimming left V 4 bases short and J 8 bases short, with 9 bases between. The CDR3 contains 11 residues. As DNA, the CDR3 is TGCGCCAGCAGCCTCGGACTAGAAGCTTTCTTT. It codes for CASSLGLEAFF.

This chain uses TRBV9 with TRBJ2-2, with TRBD2 matching over 12 bases. CDR3 length: 15 amino acids. Germline V gives CDR1 SGDLS, CDR2 YYNGEE. Trimming removed 6 bases from V and 2 bases from J; junction bases left unmatched: 2. DNA for the CDR3: TGTGCCAGCAACGGACTAGCGGGAAACACCGGGGAGCTGTTTTTT. Translated, it gives CASNGLAGNTGELFF.

The CDR3 reads CASSYGTSGTSEQYF. The DNA of the CDR3 is TGTGCCAGCAGTTACGGGACTAGCGGGACCTCAGAGCAGTACTTC. This chain links TRBV7-9 with TRBJ2-7, with TRBD2 matching over 13 bases. Germline V gene data show CDR1 as SEHNR and CDR2 as FQNEAQ (reference sequence). Trimming took 6 bases from V and 7 from J; bases not matched to a gene: 9. The CDR3 loop spans 15 amino acids.

The rearrangement uses TRBV19 and TRBJ2-5; 8 bases agree with TRBD1. Germline V gene lookup returns CDR1 LNHDA and CDR2 SQIVND (reference sequence). The V and J ends lost 6 bases and 2 bases, in that order; junction bases with no gene match: 8. The CDR3 covers 15 residues. The CDR3 here is CASSTQRTGQETQYF. The CDR3 region has the DNA TGTGCCAGTAGCACCCAGCGGACAGGGCAAGAGACCCAGTACTTC.

This clone was seen just once. This chain's CDR3 is CASSPLSRVHEQYF. For the CDR3, the DNA is TGCGCCAGCAGCCCGCTTAGCAGGGTCCACGAGCAGTACTTC. The rearrangement uses TRBV4-1 and TRBJ2-7, with TRBD1 as a possible D gene (5 bases). The V and J ends lost 4 bases and 5 bases respectively, with 15 bases between them. This CDR3 contains 14 residues. Germline V gene sequence: CDR1 MGHRA, CDR2 YSYEKL.

This chain joins TRBV6-1 and TRBJ1-2, with unresolved D. CDR3 length equals 15 residues. The V end lost 3 bases, the J end lost 4 bases, and 15 bases lay between the germline ends. CDR1 MNHNS and CDR2 SASEGT come from the germline V gene. DNA for the CDR3: TGTGCCAGCAGTGAGGCACATGAACAGACCTATGGCTACACCTTC. As protein: CASSEAHEQTYGYTF.

This clone has just a few counts. The chain links TRBV5-4 to TRBJ1-3, with 9 bases lining up with TRBD1. The CDR3 length is 15 residues. Germline CDR1 is SGHNT and CDR2 is YYREEE (reference sequence). V lost 3 bases, J lost 4 bases, and 5 bases stayed unmatched. The DNA of the CDR3 is TGTGCCAGCAGCTCGGACAGGGGTCTGGGAAACACCATATATTTT. The encoded protein is CASSSDRGLGNTIYF.

This clone is a singleton in its sample. This rearrangement joins TRBV19 to TRBJ1-1; D gene uncertain. CDR1 and CDR2 from the germline V gene are LNHDA and SQIVND (reference sequence). The CDR3 covers 14 residues. Between the trimmed V and J ends, which lost 2 bases and 4 bases, there was a span of 11 bases. This chain's CDR3 is CASSISSASTEAFF. The CDR3 DNA follows: TGTGCCAGTAGTATATCTAGCGCGAGCACTGAAGCTTTCTTT.

The genes are TRBV3-1 (or the pseudogene TRBV3-2) and TRBJ2-4; TRBD2 aligns across 11 bases. Germline assignment: CDR1 LGHDT and CDR2 YNNKEL (reference sequence). Unmatched junction bases numbered 14, after V lost 4 bases and J lost 0 bases. The CDR3 spans 20 residues. This CDR3 reads CASSPPRTSGPSLAKNIQYF. Here the CDR3 DNA reads TGTGCCAGCAGCCCCCCCCGGACTAGCGGGCCATCTCTAGCCAAAAACATTCAGTACTTC.